The T cell receptor beta chain under discussion was sequenced for a study of T cell responses to AZD1222 COVID-19 vaccine. Here immunoSEQ multiplex PCR was the method, and the copy in TCRdb shows in-frame clones only, minus some. The sample has approximately 84,000 clones, roughly nine tenths seen once. Points on this clone: What it recognizes is unknown.

The CDR3 runs 16 residues. Per the germline V gene, CDR1 is SEHNR and CDR2 is FQNEAQ (reference sequence). The ends lost 1 base at V and 3 bases at J; junction bases unmatched: 4. Study-level findings and limits: At baseline, just a handful of AZD1222 recipients tested seropositive. Spike-specific TCR breadth and depth were elevated following two AZD1222 doses. Nearly half of spike-specific TCRs reportedly go after variant regions that carry no mutations. White British ancestry dominated among donors, who included more females, and clonal diversity was possibly underestimated.

This clonotype was obtained from an adult who received the AZD1222 COVID-19 vaccine. Sequenced here: peripheral blood, sampled 28 days after the second AZD1222 dose. The chain links TRBV7-9 to TRBJ2-2; 8 positions match TRBD1. Written as DNA, the CDR3 is TGTGCCAGCAGCTTAGGGACAGGGTCGGACACCGGGGAGCTGTTTTTT. Encoded protein: CASSLGTGSDTGELFF.